This TCR beta chain was documented in a study of cytomegalovirus exposure and HLA in healthy donors. With respect to this clone: Antigen specificity is unknown.

Regarding the study as a whole: Among TCR beta chains, those listed as cytomegalovirus-associated numbered some 170.

Healthy donors of bone marrow made up the group. The PCR employed 60 Vbeta primers together with 13 Jbeta primers. Sequencing used immunoSEQ multiplex PCR; TCRdb keeps in-frame clones, though not all of them. Of about 160,000 clones detected, about 80% appear once; the ten largest clones hold 2.1%. The germline CDR1 and CDR2 sequences are SGHAT and FQNNGV. V gave up 5 bases and J gave up 2 bases, with 14 bases separating them. CDR3 length: 15 amino acids. The V gene is TRBV11-2, the J gene TRBJ2-3, with D perhaps TRBD2 (5 bases). The sequenced sample was PBMCs. The TCR was taken from a man aged 40-49 years in good health and CMV-seronegative. CDR3 protein: CASSAEGIYTDTQYF. CDR3 in DNA: TGTGCCAGCAGCGCAGAGGGTATCTACACAGATACGCAGTATTTT.